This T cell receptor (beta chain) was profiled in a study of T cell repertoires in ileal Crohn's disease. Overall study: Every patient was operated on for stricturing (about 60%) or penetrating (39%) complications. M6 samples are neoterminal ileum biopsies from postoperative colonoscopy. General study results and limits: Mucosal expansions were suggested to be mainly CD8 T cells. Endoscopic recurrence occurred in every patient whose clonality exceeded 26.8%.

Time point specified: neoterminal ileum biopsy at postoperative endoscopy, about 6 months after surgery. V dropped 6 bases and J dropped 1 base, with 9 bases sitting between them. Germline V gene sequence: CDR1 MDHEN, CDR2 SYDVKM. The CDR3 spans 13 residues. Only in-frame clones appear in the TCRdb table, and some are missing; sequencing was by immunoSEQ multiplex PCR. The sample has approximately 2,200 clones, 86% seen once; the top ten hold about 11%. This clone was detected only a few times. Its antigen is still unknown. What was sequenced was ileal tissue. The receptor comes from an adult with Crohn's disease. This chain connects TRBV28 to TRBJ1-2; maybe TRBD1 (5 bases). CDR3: CASRPDSNYGYTF. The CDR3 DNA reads TGTGCCAGCAGACCCGACAGTAACTATGGCTACACCTTC.